Below, 28 T cell receptor beta chains from the same sample are listed, as sequenced in a study of regulatory T cells in long-lasting Graves disease. The time point: persistent/refractory GD, antithyroid drugs over 5 years with positive TRAb. The authors made the TCR library using RNA they extracted from PBMCs. Arm-PCR of CDR3 regions with iRepertoire HTBI primers generated TCR beta libraries. TCRdb used MiXCR to reprocess the multiplex PCR reads, holding one entry per CDR3 protein. Of over 650,000 distinct CDR3 sequences listed, about 32% were seen once; the top ten hold around 42%. The sample in question was peripheral blood mononuclear cells (PBMCs), obtained when the disease was refractory, from a patient treated with antithyroid drugs. These receptors originate from a female donor with Graves disease.

The chain combines TRBV2 with TRBJ2-7, with TRBD1 identical over 11 bases. The CDR3 covers 16 residues. Germline CDR1 and CDR2: SNHLY and FYNNEI. V shed 6 bases, J shed 1 base, and the junction held 8 bases outside the gene matches. The CDR3, as DNA: TGTGCCAGCAGGACCGGGACAGGGGGTATATCCTACGAGCAGTACTTC. It is translated as CASRTGTGGISYEQYF.

The V gene is TRBV9, the J gene TRBJ2-4; no clear D. Trimming pared 1 base from V and 0 bases from J, leaving 14 bases between. CDR3 length equals 17 residues. In germline, CDR1 is SGDLS, CDR2 YYNGEE. The CDR3 sequence is CASSVYPDSSAKNIQYF. The CDR3 DNA sequence: TGTGCCAGCAGCGTATACCCAGATTCCTCAGCCAAAAACATTCAGTACTTC. The variable domain in full, with the rest retrieved from reference TRBV9 and TRBJ2-4, is DSGVTQTPKHLITATGQRVTLRCSPRSGDLSVYWYQQSLDQGLQFLIQYYNGEERAKGNILERFSAQQFPDLHSELNLSSLELGDSALYFCASSVYPDSSAKNIQYFGAGTRLSVL.

For the CDR3, the DNA is TGTGCCAGCAGTCCAACGGGCCATCCCTACGAGCAGTACTTC. Encoded protein: CASSPTGHPYEQYF. V gene TRBV6-2 or TRBV6-3 combines with J gene TRBJ2-7; no clear D. There are 14 residues in the CDR3. V dropped 5 bases and J dropped 2 bases, with 13 bases sitting between them. CDR1 MNHEY and CDR2 SVGEGT come from the germline V gene.

The chain couples TRBV7-8 to TRBJ1-2, with D unclear. In germline, CDR1 is SGHVS, CDR2 FQNEAQ. Trimming pared 5 bases from V and 1 base from J, leaving 17 bases between. The CDR3 is 16 amino acids. The CDR3 region is CASSPSFDSVNYGYTF. DNA for the CDR3: TGTGCCAGCAGCCCCAGCTTTGATTCAGTTAACTATGGCTACACCTTC.

The chain joins TRBV20-1 to TRBJ1-1, with D possibly TRBD1 on 5 matching bases. The germline V gene has CDR1 DFQATT and CDR2 SNEGSKA (reference sequence). CDR3 size: 11 residues. Trimming pared 3 bases from V and 6 bases from J, leaving 8 bases between. The CDR3 spells CSARRDAEAFF. In nucleotides, the CDR3 is TGCAGTGCTAGGCGGGACGCTGAAGCTTTCTTT.

Only a few counts were recorded for this clonotype. V and J are TRBV5-5 and TRBJ2-2, with a weak D call TRBD1 (5 bases). V lost 0 bases and J lost 2, with 8 bases in between. There are 15 residues in the CDR3. Looked up from germline, CDR1 is SGHKS and CDR2 is YYEKEE (reference sequence). The CDR3 protein is CASSLDRRNTGELFF. The CDR3 nucleotides read TGTGCCAGCAGCTTGGACAGGAGAAACACCGGGGAGCTGTTTTTT.

The rearrangement uses TRBV15 and TRBJ1-4, with 7 bases aligning to TRBD1. With 5 bases clipped from V and 5 bases from J, the junction kept 8 bases outside the gene matches. Germline V gene sequence: CDR1 LNHNV, CDR2 YYDKDF (reference sequence). The CDR3 is 15 residues long. The CDR3 reads CATSGGQFTNEKLFF. The CDR3 coding sequence is TGTGCCACCAGCGGGGGACAGTTTACAAATGAAAAACTGTTTTTT.

This clonotype was seen only a few times. The J gene is TRBJ2-2, the V gene TRBV6-1; 9 bases map to TRBD2. This CDR3 region has 17 residues. The J segment lost 5 bases and the V segment lost 7 bases, leaving 14 bases of the junction unmatched. CDR1 and CDR2 (germline): MNHNS, SASEGT. The CDR3 region is CASTLRRPLAGTGELFF. DNA of the CDR3: TGTGCCAGCACTCTGAGGAGGCCTCTAGCGGGAACCGGGGAGCTGTTTTTT.

V gene TRBV20-1 combines with J gene TRBJ2-5, with 12 bases that match TRBD2. Germline V gene lookup returns CDR1 DFQATT and CDR2 SNEGSKA (reference sequence). J was trimmed by 1 base and V by 3 bases; bases with no gene match: 9. The CDR3 runs to 17 residues. The CDR3, as DNA: TGCAGTGCTAGTCGGCTAGCGGGAGGGTTGAGCCAAGAGACCCAGTACTTC. Translated, it gives CSASRLAGGLSQETQYF.

The J gene is TRBJ1-5, the V gene TRBV6-1; D is possibly TRBD1 (5 bases). There are 15 residues in the CDR3. Germline loops: CDR1 MNHNS, CDR2 SASEGT. Trimming pared 9 bases from V and 2 bases from J, leaving 17 bases between. The CDR3 protein is CASGRTGFGNQPQHF. The CDR3 coding sequence is TGTGCCAGTGGACGAACAGGATTTGGCAATCAGCCCCAGCATTTT.

This clonotype occurred many times. The chain employs TRBV28 and TRBJ2-2; 7 bases fit TRBD1. Germline V gene data show CDR1 as MDHEN and CDR2 as SYDVKM. V shed 3 bases and J 1 base; nucleotides not matched to a gene: 5. This CDR3 is 16 amino acids long. The CDR3 coding sequence is TGTGCCAGCAGTTTTCCGGGACAGAAGAACACCGGGGAGCTGTTTTTT. It yields the protein CASSFPGQKNTGELFF.

This chain joins TRBV10-3 and TRBJ1-2, with 12 positions matching TRBD1. The V segment lost 8 bases and the J segment 6 bases; nucleotides outside the gene matches: 10. Germline assignment: CDR1 ENHRY and CDR2 SYGVKD. CDR3 size: 15 residues. The CDR3, as DNA: TGTGCCATCGCACCCGGGACAGGGGGCGGGAATGGCTACACCTTC. Amino acids: CAIAPGTGGGNGYTF.

The chain combines TRBV2 with TRBJ2-6; D is ambiguous. This CDR3 is built from 15 residues. Germline V gives CDR1 SNHLY, CDR2 FYNNEI. V was trimmed by 3 bases and J by 0 bases, leaving 6 bases between them. This CDR3 is CASSEVFSGANVLTF. The CDR3, as DNA: TGTGCCAGCAGTGAGGTGTTCTCTGGGGCCAACGTCCTGACTTTC.

Comment on this clonotype: With a much larger clone just one base away, this may be a read error. This chain uses TRBV27 with TRBJ2-7; 8 positions agree with TRBD1. Germline trimming cut 5 bases from V and 6 bases from J; bases unmatched to any gene: 12. The V gene's germline CDR1 is MNHEY and CDR2 SMNVEV (reference sequence). The CDR3 totals 15 residues. The CDR3 DNA reads TGTGCCAGCAGTCCCTTAGGACAGGGACTTCTCGAGCAGTACTTC. This translates into CASSPLGQGLLEQYF.

A few counts support this clonotype. The chain employs TRBV11-2 and TRBJ1-2; D is unclear. Germline CDR1 is SGHAT and CDR2 is FQNNGV. V lost 4 bases and J 2 bases, leaving 5 bases between the germline ends. CDR3 length equals 12 residues. CDR3 in DNA: TGTGCCAGCAGCTGGATGAACTATGGCTACACCTTC. This translates into CASSWMNYGYTF.

V usage is TRBV20-1 and J usage is TRBJ1-1, with D maybe TRBD1 (6 bases). Trimming took off 0 bases at V and 3 bases at J, with 17 bases between the two ends. CDR1 is DFQATT, CDR2 SNEGSKA, per germline (reference sequence). CDR3 length equals 16 residues. CDR3 bases: TGCAGTGCTAGAGACGGGGAGAAAAGGGGGTACACTGAAGCTTTCTTT. It encodes CSARDGEKRGYTEAFF.

The chain employs TRBV6-9 and TRBJ2-1; D might be TRBD2 (5 bases). This CDR3 spans 15 amino acids. The germline V and J ends were trimmed by 3 bases and 2 bases, with 11 bases remaining between them. The germline CDR1 and CDR2 sequences are MNHGY and SVAAGI. The CDR3 DNA reads as TGTGCCAGCAGTTACTTGGGAGCCCCCTACAATGAGCAGTTCTTC. Protein sequence: CASSYLGAPYNEQFF.

The chain recombines TRBV25-1 with TRBJ1-3, with D possibly TRBD1 on 6 matching bases. Trimming shortened V by 9 bases and J by 0 bases, and 12 bases separated the two germline ends. This CDR3 is built from 14 residues. The germline gives CDR1 MGHDK, CDR2 SYGVNS. This CDR3 is CASQGLGSGNTIYF. The CDR3 nucleotides are TGTGCCAGTCAGGGGTTGGGCTCTGGAAACACCATATATTTT. Together with reference TRBV25-1 and TRBJ1-3, the CDR3 gives the full variable domain: EADIYQTPRYLVIGTGKKITLECSQTMGHDKMYWYQQDPGMELHLIHYSYGVNSTEKGDLSSESTVSRIRTEHFPLTLESARPSHTSQYLCASQGLGSGNTIYFGEGSWLTVV.

This clonotype was picked up many times. This chain joins TRBV2 and TRBJ2-7, with TRBD2 matching over 8 bases. The CDR3 runs 14 residues. The trim removed 6 bases at V and 0 bases at J, leaving 4 bases unmatched. Per the germline V gene, CDR1 is SNHLY and CDR2 is FYNNEI. The CDR3 DNA is TGTGCCAGCAGACGGGAGGGAAGCTCCTACGAGCAGTACTTC. Translation: CASRREGSSYEQYF.

A few counts support this clonotype. The chain is built from TRBV19 and TRBJ1-5; D ambiguous. V lost 3 bases and J 2 bases, leaving 11 bases between the germline ends. Germline CDR1 and CDR2: LNHDA and SQIVND (reference sequence). The CDR3 totals 15 residues. CDR3 amino acids: CASSIGDIGNQPQHF. The DNA for the CDR3 is TGTGCCAGTAGTATCGGAGACATAGGCAATCAGCCCCAGCATTTT.

V is TRBV11-3 and J is TRBJ1-1; weak D call: TRBD1 (5 bases). The CDR3 runs to 13 residues. V dropped 5 bases and J dropped 1 base, with 8 bases sitting between them. Germline assignment: CDR1 SGHNT and CDR2 YENEEA. The CDR3 nucleotides are TGTGCCAGCAGCAACGGACAGAACACTGAAGCTTTCTTT. Translation gives CASSNGQNTEAFF.

The V call is TRBV10-3, the J call TRBJ1-1; D remains ambiguous. Deletions cut 6 bases from V and 5 bases from J, with 16 bases between. The CDR3 runs 14 residues. Per the germline V gene, CDR1 is ENHRY and CDR2 is SYGVKD. Here the CDR3 DNA reads TGTGCCATCAGCCAACCGGGGATGAGGACTGAAGCTTTCTTT. As protein: CAISQPGMRTEAFF.

At least ten counts were recorded for this clonotype. The rearrangement links TRBV28 to TRBJ2-4; D may be TRBD2 (8 bases). V was trimmed by 10 bases and J by 6 bases, leaving 22 bases between them. The CDR3 totals 15 residues. Germline CDR1 is MDHEN and CDR2 is SYDVKM. CDR3 sequence: CATRGGDRAGNIQYF. CDR3 bases: TGTGCCACTCGGGGGGGTGACAGGGCGGGAAACATTCAGTACTTC. The full variable domain, with the rest looked up from reference TRBV28 and TRBJ2-4, is DVKVTQSSRYLVKRTGEKVFLECVQDMDHENMFWYRQDPGLGLRLIYFSYDVKMKEKGDIPEGYSVSREKKERFSLILESASTNQTSMYLCATRGGDRAGNIQYFGAGTRLSVL.

The chain is built from TRBV29-1 and TRBJ2-7; no clear D. Germline CDR1 and CDR2: SQVTM and ANQGSEA. Between the trimmed V and J ends, which lost 2 bases and 3 bases, there was a span of 8 bases. The CDR3 has 12 residues. The CDR3 here is CSVENGGYEQYF. The CDR3 nucleotides are TGCAGCGTTGAAAACGGTGGCTACGAGCAGTACTTC.

The J gene is TRBJ1-1, the V gene TRBV3-1; D is unclear. Germline CDR1 LGHDT, CDR2 YNNKEL (reference sequence). CDR3 size: 12 residues. Trimming took off 1 base at V and 7 bases at J, with 7 bases between the two ends. CDR3 DNA: TGTGCCAGCAGCCAAGCGGCTCGTGAAGCTTTCTTT. Translation: CASSQAAREAFF.

This clonotype has only a few counts. The chain is built from TRBV6-2 or TRBV6-3 and TRBJ1-1, with no clear D. Trimming pared 2 bases from V and 5 bases from J, leaving 9 bases between. The CDR3 runs to 13 residues. Germline-derived CDR1 and CDR2 are MNHEY and SVGEGT. The CDR3 spells CASSYASGTEAFF. CDR3 coding DNA: TGTGCCAGCAGTTACGCGAGTGGAACTGAAGCTTTCTTT.

Only a few counts were recorded for this clonotype. A single base separates this from a much larger clone, so it may be a read error. V is TRBV6-1 and J is TRBJ2-7; weak D call: TRBD2 (6 bases). This CDR3 comprises 13 residues. Germline V CDR1 and CDR2: MNHNS, SASEGT. CDR3 in DNA: TGTGCCGGCAGTGCCGTAGGACTACGGGAGCAGTACTTC. Amino acid sequence: CAGSAVGLREQYF.

The CDR3 loop is CATSTLLGGMNTEAFF. Here the CDR3 DNA reads TGTGCCACCAGCACTCTCCTGGGGGGGATGAACACTGAAGCTTTCTTT. V is TRBV15 and J is TRBJ1-1, with D maybe TRBD1 (5 bases). The CDR3 has 16 amino acids. In germline, CDR1 is LNHNV, CDR2 YYDKDF (reference sequence). V was trimmed by 4 bases and J by 0 bases, leaving 15 bases between them. The whole variable domain, filled in from reference TRBV15 and TRBJ1-1, reads DAMVIQNPRYQVTQFGKPVTLSCSQTLNHNVMYWYQQKSSQAPKLLFHYYDKDFNNEADTPDNFQSRRPNTSFCFLDIRSPGLGDTAMYLCATSTLLGGMNTEAFFGQGTRLTVV.